The clone carrying this TCR beta chain was found many times. The data originate from a study of T-cell reconstitution after alpha-beta-depleted transplantation in children. The CDR3 extends over 15 amino acids. In germline, CDR1 is SQVTM, CDR2 ANQGSEA. After removal of 1 base from V and 4 bases from J, the junction contained 4 bases not matched to a gene. For TCRbeta, the library was prepared with unique molecular identifiers. One entry per CDR3 protein, called by TCRdb with MiXCR from the PCR reads. The sample contains around 700,000 distinct CDR3 sequences, around 14% of which appear only once. The chain carries TRBV29-1 and TRBJ2-2; 9 bases align to TRBD2. The clonotype comes from a girl aged 2-9 years with congenital amegakaryocytic thrombocytopenia, due to receive a stem cell transplant. The sample was PBMCs, taken before TCRalphabeta/CD19-depleted stem cell transplant. CDR3 protein: CSVEGASGVTGELFF. For the CDR3, the DNA is TGCAGCGTTGAAGGCGCTAGCGGGGTCACCGGGGAGCTGTTTTTT.